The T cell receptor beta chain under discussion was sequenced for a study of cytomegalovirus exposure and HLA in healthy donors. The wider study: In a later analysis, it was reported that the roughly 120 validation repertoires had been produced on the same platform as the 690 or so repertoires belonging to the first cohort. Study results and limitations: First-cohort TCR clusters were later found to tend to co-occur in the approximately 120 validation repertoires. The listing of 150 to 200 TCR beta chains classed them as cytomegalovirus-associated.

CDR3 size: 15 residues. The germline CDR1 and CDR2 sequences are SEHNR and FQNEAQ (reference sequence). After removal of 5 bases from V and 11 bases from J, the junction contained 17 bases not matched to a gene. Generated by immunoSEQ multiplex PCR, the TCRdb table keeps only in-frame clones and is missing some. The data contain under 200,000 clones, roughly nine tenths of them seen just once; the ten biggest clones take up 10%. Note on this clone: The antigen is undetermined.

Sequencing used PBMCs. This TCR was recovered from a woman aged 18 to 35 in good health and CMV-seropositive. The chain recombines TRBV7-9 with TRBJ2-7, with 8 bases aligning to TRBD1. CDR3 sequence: CASSAQPGQAQVEYF. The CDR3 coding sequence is TGTGCCAGCAGCGCCCAACCGGGACAGGCCCAAGTGGAGTACTTC.